The entry below gives a single T cell receptor beta chain sequence along with its context. These data come from a study of radiation and T cells in renal cell carcinoma. The CDR3 runs to 15 residues. V shed 0 bases, J shed 1 base, and the junction held 3 bases outside the gene matches. Germline CDR1 is SGHRS and CDR2 is YFSETQ. Time point reported: baseline pretreatment blood. As for treatment: 15 Gy SBRT to primary tumor, nephrectomy 4 weeks later. Measured with immunoSEQ multiplex PCR; TCRdb has only the in-frame clones, and not every one. The sample lists 140,000 or so clones; around nine tenths were seen once.

The starting material was blood, obtained from a patient whose treatment included radiotherapy and nephrectomy. The clonotype comes from a woman in her forties or fifties with renal cell carcinoma. This chain joins TRBV5-1 and TRBJ1-1; 7 nucleotides align to TRBD1. The CDR3 nucleotides are TGCGCCAGCAGCTTGGGGGGACAGAAGAACACTGAAGCTTTCTTT. It encodes CASSLGGQKNTEAFF.